The 16 T cell receptor beta chains given below trace back to one sample, sequenced in a study of blood T cell repertoires in COVID-19 (dated by TCRdb to about 2020). Preparation of the library involved the immunoSEQ multiplex PCR assay. Imported from immuneACCESS, the table was reduced by TCRdb to in-frame sequences with V and J called. These copies leave out some clones; in studies compared against another copy, an unresolved V gene accounts for under half, and the cause of the remainder is not known. The table for this sample lists about 270,000 clones; approximately 81% of them were counted only once. Roughly 2.9% of the sample is in the top ten clones. Sample: peripheral blood. The receptors shown here come from a woman between 55 and 75 years old with active or convalescent COVID-19.

The chain uses TRBV12-5 and TRBJ2-1, with a tentative D call TRBD1 (6 bases). With 1 base removed from V and 12 bases from J, the gap between germline ends came to 10 bases. Germline V gene data show CDR1 as LGHNT and CDR2 as FRNRAP. The CDR3 extends over 12 amino acids. The CDR3 loop is CASGLGQGSQFF. DNA of the CDR3: TGTGCTAGTGGTTTGGGTCAGGGGTCGCAGTTCTTC.

The chain couples TRBV6-5 to TRBJ1-2; the D is unclear. Trimming stripped 7 bases from V and 8 bases from J, with 17 bases between. The CDR3 loop spans 13 amino acids. Germline CDR1 and CDR2: MNHEY and SVGAGI. The CDR3 DNA is TGTGCCAGCACTCCTTCGGATGAGCGGGGCTACACCTTC. Its protein product is CASTPSDERGYTF.

The chain joins TRBV19 to TRBJ2-7; the D gene is possibly TRBD1 (6 bases). Trimming removed 6 bases from V and 3 bases from J, with 6 bases in between. The CDR3 has 11 residues. Germline loops: CDR1 LNHDA, CDR2 SQIVND (reference sequence). The CDR3 coding sequence is TGTGCCAGTAGCAGGGGCTACGAGCAGTACTTC. Encoded protein: CASSRGYEQYF.

This clone occurred once. V usage is TRBV6-2 or TRBV6-3 and J usage is TRBJ2-5; 11 bases match TRBD2. The trim removed 2 bases at V and 5 bases at J, leaving 10 bases unmatched. Germline assignment: CDR1 MNHEY and CDR2 SVGEGT. This CDR3 spans 17 amino acids. The CDR3 protein is CASSYLGFASGGETQYF. DNA of the CDR3: TGTGCCAGCAGTTACCTCGGATTCGCTAGCGGGGGGGAGACCCAGTACTTC.

The rearrangement uses TRBV27 and TRBJ2-2, with D tentatively TRBD1 (6 bases). The CDR3 is 13 amino acids. Looked up from germline, CDR1 is MNHEY and CDR2 is SMNVEV (reference sequence). V lost 6 bases to trimming and J lost 7 bases, with 12 bases between them. The CDR3 spells CASRNRAIGELFF. The CDR3 nucleotides read TGTGCCAGCAGGAACAGGGCTATCGGGGAGCTGTTTTTT.

This clone was counted once. The chain uses TRBV7-3 and TRBJ2-2; D is perhaps TRBD1 (6 bases). The germline gives CDR1 SGHTA, CDR2 FQGTGA. There are 14 residues in the CDR3. The germline V and J ends were trimmed by 4 bases and 1 base, with 7 bases remaining between them. For the CDR3, the DNA is TGTGCCAGCAGCTCGACAGGGAACACCGGGGAGCTGTTTTTT. Encoded protein: CASSSTGNTGELFF.

This sequence joins TRBV11-2 and TRBJ2-2; D is possibly TRBD2 (6 bases). This CDR3 comprises 16 residues. Between the trimmed V and J ends, which lost 6 bases and 5 bases, there was a span of 19 bases. In germline, CDR1 is SGHAT, CDR2 FQNNGV. In DNA, the CDR3 is TGTGCCAGCAGGCCCCTTGGGGGGAAGGGTACCGGGGAGCTGTTTTTT. Its protein product is CASRPLGGKGTGELFF.

The rearrangement uses TRBV19 and TRBJ1-2, with 8 bases that match TRBD1. The CDR3 has 15 residues. From germline, CDR1 is LNHDA and CDR2 SQIVND (reference sequence). With V trimmed by 3 bases and J by 8 bases, 11 bases remained unmatched. In DNA, the CDR3 is TGTGCCAGTAGTATGAACAGGGGGACGCAAGGGGGCTACACCTTC. This gives the protein CASSMNRGTQGGYTF.

J is TRBJ2-2 and V is TRBV18, with TRBD1 as a possible D gene (6 bases). The CDR3 totals 15 residues. The V end lost 0 bases, the J end lost 6 bases, and 11 bases lay between the germline ends. Per germline, CDR1 KGHSH and CDR2 LQKENI. CDR3 loop: CASSPPGQGSGELFF. CDR3 DNA: TGTGCCAGCTCACCACCGGGTCAGGGGTCCGGGGAGCTGTTTTTT.

The V gene is TRBV5-6, the J gene TRBJ2-7, with D maybe TRBD1 (6 bases). The CDR3 has 15 residues. The germline gives CDR1 SGHDT, CDR2 YYEEEE. Trimming removed 1 base from V and 2 bases from J, with 13 bases in between. CDR3 nucleotide sequence: TGTGCCAGCAGCTTGACTCCTGCAGGGGCCTACGAGCAGTACTTC. Translating gives CASSLTPAGAYEQYF.

The chain combines TRBV12-5 with TRBJ1-1, with D hard to call. CDR1 LGHNT and CDR2 FRNRAP come from the germline V gene. The CDR3 covers 12 residues. The V gene lost 5 bases and the J gene lost 3 bases, with 7 bases spanning the gap. The CDR3 is CASGLEYTEAFF. The CDR3 coding sequence is TGTGCTAGTGGTCTAGAATACACTGAAGCTTTCTTT.

Only a few counts were recorded for this clone. The V call is TRBV10-3, the J call TRBJ2-5, with 7 bases matching TRBD2. The CDR3 consists of 16 residues. V gave up 0 bases and J gave up 3 bases; unmatched junction bases: 7. Per germline, CDR1 ENHRY and CDR2 SYGVKD. The CDR3 DNA sequence: TGTGCCATCAGTGAGTCAACGGCGGGGGAGGAAGAGACCCAGTACTTC. It codes for CAISESTAGEEETQYF.

The chain is built from TRBV16 and TRBJ1-5; D is uncertain. Germline CDR1 reads KGHSY; CDR2 reads FQNENV. Trimming took off 0 bases at V and 7 bases at J, with 7 bases between the two ends. The CDR3 consists of 13 residues. The CDR3 nucleotides are TGTGCCAGCAGCCAATCAAATGAGCAGCCCCAGCATTTT. Amino acids: CASSQSNEQPQHF.

The gene calls are TRBV7-2 and TRBJ2-2, with a tentative D call TRBD1 (7 bases). CDR3 length: 15 amino acids. Germline loops: CDR1 SGHTA, CDR2 FQGNSA. V shed 4 bases and J shed 3 bases, with 12 bases lying between them. CDR3: CASSSGDSYTGELFF. CDR3 DNA: TGTGCCAGCAGCTCGGGGGACAGCTACACCGGGGAGCTGTTTTTT.

This clone turned up a few times. CDR3 region: CASRVRSAADTQYF. CDR3 nucleotides: TGTGCCAGTAGGGTGCGCTCCGCGGCGGATACGCAGTATTTT. This chain links TRBV19 with TRBJ2-3; D is unresolved. CDR1 and CDR2 (germline): LNHDA, SQIVND (reference sequence). The CDR3 has 14 residues. The V gene lost 6 bases and the J gene lost 6 bases, with 16 bases spanning the gap.

This chain uses TRBV29-1 with TRBJ1-5; 8 bases are shared with TRBD1. This CDR3 comprises 14 residues. V lost 4 bases and J lost 0; bases outside the gene matches: 2. Per germline, CDR1 SQVTM and CDR2 ANQGSEA. CDR3 sequence reads: CSVGTGNSNQPQHF. The DNA of the CDR3 is TGCAGCGTTGGGACAGGGAATAGCAATCAGCCCCAGCATTTT.